A selection of T cell receptor beta chains follows, all from one sample in a study of post-analysis software for immune sequencing data. TCRdb recomputed calls from the PCR reads with MiXCR, one row per CDR3 protein. The repertoire holds 350,000 to 450,000 distinct CDR3 sequences, with less than 40% as singletons. Material: blood. These receptor sequences come from a girl under 18 with multiple sclerosis. The CDR3 runs from the conserved cysteine through the conserved F or W. The order of the fields is clone size, CDR3 length, J gene, D gene, V gene, CDR3 protein, CDR3 DNA. The D gene is left open where the match is weak. Rows give clone size only sometimes, using once, few, many, or a class for an expanded clone.

>few|14|TRBJ1-2|NA|TRBV9
CASSAKPPGYGYTF
TGTGCCAGCAGCGCGAAGCCGCCGGGGTATGGCTACACCTTC
>NA|15|TRBJ2-1|TRBD2|TRBV5-1
CASSIGTSEGNEQFF
TGCGCCAGCAGCATCGGGACTAGCGAAGGGAATGAGCAGTTCTTC
>few|17|TRBJ1-2|NA|TRBV28
CASSSSGTRGADYGYTF
TGTGCCAGCAGTTCCTCCGGGACAAGGGGCGCGGACTATGGCTACACCTTC
>NA|15|TRBJ1-5|TRBD1|TRBV20-1
CSARPGGNSNQPQHF
TGCAGTGCTAGACCAGGGGGGAATAGCAATCAGCCCCAGCATTTT
>NA|15|TRBJ1-1|NA|TRBV6-5
CASSYSPDGDTEAFF
TGTGCCAGCAGTTACTCGCCTGATGGGGACACTGAAGCTTTCTTT
>NA|14|TRBJ1-1|NA|TRBV20-1
CSAKMGLMNTEAFF
TGCAGTGCTAAAATGGGCCTGATGAACACTGAAGCTTTCTTT
>NA|15|TRBJ1-2|TRBD1|TRBV7-9
CASSLRGQEIYGYTF
TGTGCCAGCAGCCTACGGGGACAGGAGATCTATGGCTACACCTTC
>few|13|TRBJ2-3|NA|TRBV2
CAEGGGMTDTQYF
TGTGCAGAGGGAGGGGGCATGACAGATACGCAGTATTTT
>few|15|TRBJ2-3|NA|TRBV7-2
CASSFLPSSTDTQYF
TGTGCCAGCAGCTTCCTACCTTCGAGCACAGATACGCAGTATTTT
>NA|14|TRBJ1-4|TRBD1|TRBV6-6
CASSWGQGNEKLFF
TGTGCCAGCAGTTGGGGACAGGGTAATGAAAAACTGTTTTTT
>NA|15|TRBJ2-3|NA|TRBV4-3
CASSQDGRGADTQYF
TGCGCCAGCAGCCAAGATGGCAGGGGTGCAGATACGCAGTATTTT
>NA|15|TRBJ2-5|NA|TRBV5-1
CASSRIPGTRETQYF
TGCGCCAGCAGCCGTATTCCCGGGACGAGGGAGACCCAGTACTTC
>NA|16|TRBJ2-3|TRBD1|TRBV12-3/TRBV12-4
CASSLVAPTGADTQYF
TGTGCCAGCAGTTTAGTGGCCCCGACAGGGGCAGATACGCAGTATTTT
>few|15|TRBJ2-6|NA|TRBV11-2
CASSGLGSGANVRTF
TGTGCCAGCAGCGGGCTCGGCTCTGGGGCCAACGTCCGGACTTTC
>few|15|TRBJ2-5|NA|TRBV7-3
CASSLISGIGGTQYF
TGTGCCAGCAGCTTAATCTCGGGGATTGGTGGGACCCAGTACTTC
>NA|14|TRBJ2-5|TRBD2|TRBV2
CASRGREGQETQYF
TGTGCCAGCAGGGGACGGGAGGGACAAGAGACCCAGTACTTC
>NA|15|TRBJ1-5|NA|TRBV20-1
CSASEVGAGTQPQHF
TGCAGTGCTAGTGAGGTTGGGGCAGGGACTCAGCCCCAGCATTTT
>NA|13|TRBJ2-7|TRBD2|TRBV7-3
CASSPRGGETRYF
TGTGCCAGCAGCCCCCGGGGGGGTGAGACCCGGTACTTC
>few|14|TRBJ1-2|NA|TRBV4-1
CASSLWGRNYGYTF
TGCGCCAGCAGTTTGTGGGGTCGGAACTATGGCTACACCTTC
>NA|13|TRBJ1-6|NA|TRBV10-2
CASSESVGSPLHF
TGCGCCAGCAGTGAGTCGGTAGGATCACCCCTCCACTTT
>few|15|TRBJ2-1|NA|TRBV20-1
CSALQGPAGYNEQFF
TGCAGTGCTCTGCAGGGACCAGCGGGCTACAATGAGCAGTTCTTC
>once|14|TRBJ2-1|NA|TRBV14
CASSQEISYNEQFF
TGTGCCAGCAGCCAAGAGATAAGCTACAATGAGCAGTTCTTC
>many|9|TRBJ2-7|NA|TRBV6-5
CASSYEQYF
TGTGCCAGCAGTTACGAGCAGTACTTC
>few|13|TRBJ2-3|TRBD2|TRBV20-1
CSAQTSGGATQYF
TGCAGTGCCCAAACTAGCGGGGGAGCTACGCAGTATTTT
>many|15|TRBJ2-3|NA|TRBV12-3/TRBV12-4
CASSFGGRRTDTQYF
TGTGCCAGCAGTTTTGGAGGCAGGCGCACAGATACGCAGTATTTT
>NA|14|TRBJ1-1|NA|TRBV29-1
CSVEWGRLNTEAFF
TGCAGCGTTGAATGGGGACGGTTGAACACTGAAGCTTTCTTT
>few|16|TRBJ1-2|NA|TRBV29-1
CSVEDDTGRPGNGYTF
TGCAGCGTTGAGGATGACACTGGGAGGCCTGGTAACGGCTACACCTTC
>NA|14|TRBJ2-3|NA|TRBV7-8
CASSVGASTDTQYF
TGTGCCAGCAGCGTCGGGGCTAGCACAGATACGCAGTATTTT
>few|13|TRBJ2-5|NA|TRBV29-1
CSVSAIPQETQYF
TGCAGCGTCTCAGCAATCCCCCAAGAGACCCAGTACTTC
>few|17|TRBJ1-2|NA|TRBV25-1
CASSEYRGGGLITGYTF
TGTGCCAGCAGTGAATATAGGGGTGGGGGCCTCATCACTGGCTACACCTTC
>few|14|TRBJ2-1|NA|TRBV25-1
CASSDWDKRDEQFF
TGTGCCAGCAGTGATTGGGACAAACGGGATGAGCAGTTCTTC
>NA|15|TRBJ2-3|TRBD2|TRBV12-3/TRBV12-4
CASTLGLVGPDTQYF
TGTGCCAGCACCCTGGGACTAGTGGGCCCAGATACGCAGTATTTT
>once|15|TRBJ1-1|NA|TRBV29-1
CSVGGGEPMNAEAFF
TGCAGCGTTGGGGGAGGGGAACCGATGAACGCTGAAGCTTTCTTT
>NA|14|TRBJ2-1|NA|TRBV12-3/TRBV12-4
CASSSPGLHNEQFF
TGTGCCAGCAGTTCACCGGGACTGCACAATGAGCAGTTCTTC
>once|16|TRBJ2-7|NA|TRBV6-1
CATLRGRNRRMDEQYF
TGTGCCACCTTACGAGGGCGGAACAGGAGGATGGACGAGCAGTACTTC
>NA|16|TRBJ2-2|TRBD2|TRBV12-3/TRBV12-4
CASSFFSGGDTGELFF
TGTGCCAGCAGTTTCTTCAGCGGGGGGGACACCGGGGAGCTGTTTTTT
>NA|15|TRBJ2-1|TRBD2|TRBV7-3
CASSLLAGFDNEQFF
TGTGCCAGCAGCTTACTAGCGGGGTTTGACAATGAGCAGTTCTTC
>NA|16|TRBJ2-2|TRBD1|TRBV3-1
CASSRRLTTGTGELFF
TGTGCCAGCAGCAGAAGACTAACGACAGGGACCGGGGAGCTGTTTTTT
>few|14|TRBJ2-3|TRBD2|TRBV5-1
CASSLGGGPDTQYF
TGCGCCAGCAGCTTGGGCGGGGGGCCGGATACGCAGTATTTT
>NA|14|TRBJ1-1|NA|TRBV4-1
CASRKVGVGTEAFF
TGCGCCAGCAGGAAAGTGGGAGTCGGCACTGAAGCTTTCTTT
>NA|19|TRBJ2-1|TRBD2|TRBV3-1
CASSQQILAGGPAYNEQFF
TGTGCCAGCAGCCAACAAATCCTAGCGGGGGGGCCCGCCTACAATGAGCAGTTCTTC
>once|13|TRBJ2-1|NA|TRBV24-1
CATSDNLYNEQFF
TGTGCCACCAGTGATAACTTATACAATGAGCAGTTCTTC
>NA|15|TRBJ2-3|TRBD2|TRBV7-2
CASSLVLAGTGTQYF
TGTGCCAGCAGCTTAGTTCTAGCGGGCACAGGTACGCAGTATTTT
>NA|17|TRBJ2-1|TRBD1|TRBV27
CASSFYVRGTGYNEQFF
TGTGCCAGCAGTTTTTATGTACGGGGGACAGGATACAATGAGCAGTTCTTC
>NA|11|TRBJ2-7|NA|TRBV20-1
CRAYRLYEQYF
TGCAGGGCTTACAGACTCTACGAGCAGTACTTC